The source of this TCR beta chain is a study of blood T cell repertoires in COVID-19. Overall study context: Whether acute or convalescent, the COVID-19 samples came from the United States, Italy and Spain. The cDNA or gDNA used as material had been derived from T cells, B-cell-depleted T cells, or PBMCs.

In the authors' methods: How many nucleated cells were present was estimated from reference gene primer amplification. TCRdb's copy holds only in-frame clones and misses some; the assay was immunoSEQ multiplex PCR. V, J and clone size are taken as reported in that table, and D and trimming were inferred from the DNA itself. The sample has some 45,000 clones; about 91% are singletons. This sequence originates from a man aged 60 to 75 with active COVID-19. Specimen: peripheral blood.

DNA of the CDR3: TGTGCCATCAGGACGGGACAGGTTAGCACTGAAGCTTTCTTT. Translated, it gives CAIRTGQVSTEAFF. The J gene is TRBJ1-1, the V gene TRBV10-3, with 8 positions matching TRBD1. Unmatched junction bases numbered 7, after V lost 6 bases and J lost 4 bases. Germline V gives CDR1 ENHRY, CDR2 SYGVKD. The CDR3 spans 14 residues.